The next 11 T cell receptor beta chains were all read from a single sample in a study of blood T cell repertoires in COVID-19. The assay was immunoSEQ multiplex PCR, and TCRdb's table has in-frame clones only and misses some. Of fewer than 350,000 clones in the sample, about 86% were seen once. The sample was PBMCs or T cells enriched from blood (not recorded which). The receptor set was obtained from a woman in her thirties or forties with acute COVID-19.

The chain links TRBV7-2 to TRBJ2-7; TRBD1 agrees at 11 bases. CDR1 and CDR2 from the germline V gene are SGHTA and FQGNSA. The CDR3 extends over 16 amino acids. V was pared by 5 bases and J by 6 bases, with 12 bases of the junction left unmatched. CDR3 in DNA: TGTGCCAGCAGCCCACGGGGGTCCGGGACAGGGGGCGAGCAGTACTTC. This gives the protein CASSPRGSGTGGEQYF.

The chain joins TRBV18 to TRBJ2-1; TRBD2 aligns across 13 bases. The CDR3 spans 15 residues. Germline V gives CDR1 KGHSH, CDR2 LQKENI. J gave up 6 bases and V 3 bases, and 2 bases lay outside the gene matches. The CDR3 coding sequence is TGTGCCAGCTCACCCCGACTAGCGGGGGGCAATGAGCAGTTCTTC. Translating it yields CASSPRLAGGNEQFF.

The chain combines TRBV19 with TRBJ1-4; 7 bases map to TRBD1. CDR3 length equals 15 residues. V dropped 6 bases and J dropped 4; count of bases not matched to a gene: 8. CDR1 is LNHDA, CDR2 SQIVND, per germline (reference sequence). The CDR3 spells CASRRTGGINEKLFF. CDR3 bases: TGTGCCAGTAGGAGGACAGGCGGGATTAATGAAAAACTGTTTTTT.

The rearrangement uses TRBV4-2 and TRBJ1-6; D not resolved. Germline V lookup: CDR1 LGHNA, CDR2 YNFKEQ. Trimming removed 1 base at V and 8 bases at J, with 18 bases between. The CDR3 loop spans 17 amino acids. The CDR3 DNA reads TGTGCCAGCAGCCAAGGTCCCCATGGGTTGGCGGATTCACCCCTCCACTTT. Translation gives CASSQGPHGLADSPLHF.

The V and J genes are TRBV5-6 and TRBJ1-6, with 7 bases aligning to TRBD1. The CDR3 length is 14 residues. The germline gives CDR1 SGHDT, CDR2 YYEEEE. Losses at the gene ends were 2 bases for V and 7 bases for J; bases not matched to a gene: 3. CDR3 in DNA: TGTGCCAGCAGCTTCCCGGGACAGAATTCACCCCTCCACTTT. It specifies CASSFPGQNSPLHF. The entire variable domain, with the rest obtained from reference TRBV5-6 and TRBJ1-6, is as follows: DAGVTQSPTHLIKTRGQQVTLRCSPKSGHDTVSWYQQALGQGPQFIFQYYEEEERQRGNFPDRFSGHQFPNYSSELNVNALLLGDSALYLCASSFPGQNSPLHFGNGTRLTVT.

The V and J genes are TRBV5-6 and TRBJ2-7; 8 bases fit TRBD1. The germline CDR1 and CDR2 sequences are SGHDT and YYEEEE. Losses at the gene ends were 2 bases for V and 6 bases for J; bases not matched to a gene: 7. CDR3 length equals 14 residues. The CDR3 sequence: CASSLGRGRTEQYF. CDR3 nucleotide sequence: TGTGCCAGCAGCTTAGGCAGGGGGCGTACCGAGCAGTACTTC.

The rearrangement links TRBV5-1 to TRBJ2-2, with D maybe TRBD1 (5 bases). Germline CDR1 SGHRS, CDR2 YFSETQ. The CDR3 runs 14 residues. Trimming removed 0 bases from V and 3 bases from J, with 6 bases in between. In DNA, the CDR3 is TGCGCCAGCAGCTTGGGGGGCCACACCGGGGAGCTGTTTTTT. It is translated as CASSLGGHTGELFF.

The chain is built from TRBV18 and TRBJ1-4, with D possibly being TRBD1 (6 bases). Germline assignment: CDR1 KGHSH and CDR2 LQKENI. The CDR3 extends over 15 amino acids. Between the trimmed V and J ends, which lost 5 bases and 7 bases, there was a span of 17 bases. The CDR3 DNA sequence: TGTGCCAGCTCAAGGACAGTCCTTCCGAGTGAAAAACTGTTTTTT. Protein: CASSRTVLPSEKLFF.

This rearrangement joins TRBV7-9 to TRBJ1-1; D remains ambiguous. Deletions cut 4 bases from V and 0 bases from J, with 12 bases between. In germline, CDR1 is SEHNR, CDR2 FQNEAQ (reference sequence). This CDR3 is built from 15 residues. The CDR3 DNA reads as TGTGCCAGCAGCTCATACTCCCGAGTGAACACTGAAGCTTTCTTT. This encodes CASSSYSRVNTEAFF.

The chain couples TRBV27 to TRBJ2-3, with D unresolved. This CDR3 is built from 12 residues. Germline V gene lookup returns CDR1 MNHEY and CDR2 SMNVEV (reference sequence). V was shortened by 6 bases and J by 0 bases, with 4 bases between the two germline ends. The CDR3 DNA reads TGTGCCAGCAGAACTAGCACAGATACGCAGTATTTT. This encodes CASRTSTDTQYF.

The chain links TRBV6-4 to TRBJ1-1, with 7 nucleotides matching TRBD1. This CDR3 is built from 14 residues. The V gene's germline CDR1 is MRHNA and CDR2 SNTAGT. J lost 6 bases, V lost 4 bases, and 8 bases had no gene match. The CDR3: CASSAQTGASEAFF. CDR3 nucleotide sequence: TGTGCCAGCAGTGCCCAAACAGGGGCGTCTGAAGCTTTCTTT.